This is a list of T cell receptor beta chains from one sample in a study of CD8 T cells in Susac syndrome. TCRdb redid the calling of the immunoSEQ multiplex PCR reads with MiXCR, one entry per CDR3 protein. The sample lists about 200,000 distinct CDR3 sequences; approximately 95% were seen once. What was sequenced was CD4+ T cells from PBMCs. All receptors derive from a human donor in good health. The CDR3 runs from the conserved cysteine through the conserved F or W. The order of the fields is clone size, D gene, V gene, J gene, CDR3 protein, CDR3 DNA. A D gene is named only where the DNA matches it firmly. Not all rows give a size; the values are once, few, many and, for expanded clones, a class.

.	.	TRBV20-1	TRBJ2-7	CSAGFNPYEQYF	TGCAGTGCCGGGTTTAACCCCTACGAGCAGTACTTC
.	.	TRBV29-1	TRBJ2-3	CSVEAGATDTQYF	TGCAGCGTTGAAGCCGGGGCCACAGATACGCAGTATTTT
.	.	TRBV2	TRBJ1-2	CASSEARGVGYTF	TGTGCCAGCAGTGAAGCGCGGGGAGTTGGCTACACCTTC
.	.	TRBV20-1	TRBJ2-3	CSARAPPMPDTQYF	TGCAGTGCTAGAGCCCCCCCGATGCCAGATACGCAGTATTTT
.	.	TRBV30	TRBJ2-1	CARGDTGYPYNEQFF	TGTGCCCGCGGAGATACCGGGTACCCCTACAATGAGCAGTTCTTC
.	.	TRBV12-3/TRBV12-4	TRBJ2-1	CAISSRGRAWGNEQFF	TGTGCCATCTCATCTAGGGGGAGGGCCTGGGGGAATGAGCAGTTCTTC
.	.	TRBV29-1	TRBJ1-1	CSGTVGTEAFF	TGCAGCGGTACTGTAGGGACAGAAGCTTTCTTT
.	.	TRBV9	TRBJ2-3	CASSPDRRQDTQYF	TGTGCCAGCAGCCCTGACAGGCGGCAGGATACGCAGTATTTT
.	TRBD2	TRBV28	TRBJ2-3	CASSGSGSRTDTQYF	TGTGCCAGCAGTGGTAGCGGGAGTCGCACAGATACGCAGTATTTT
once	.	TRBV20-1	TRBJ2-7	CSARGVWGSLHEQYF	TGCAGTGCTAGAGGGGTTTGGGGGAGCTTGCACGAGCAGTACTTC
few	TRBD2	TRBV11-1	TRBJ2-1	CASSSTSGRALEQFF	TGTGCCAGCAGCTCCACTAGCGGGAGGGCCCTGGAGCAGTTCTTC
.	.	TRBV30	TRBJ1-3	CAGYRVNSGNTIYF	TGTGCCGGCTACAGGGTGAACTCTGGAAACACCATATATTTT
.	.	TRBV29-1	TRBJ1-4	CSVGSPAVGEKLFF	TGCAGCGTTGGAAGCCCGGCGGTTGGAGAAAAACTGTTTTTT
.	.	TRBV27	TRBJ1-2	CASSPGLVEGYTF	TGTGCCAGCAGTCCGGGACTGGTCGAAGGCTACACCTTC
.	.	TRBV3-1	TRBJ2-6	CASSHLSTGANVLTF	TGTGCCAGCAGCCATTTGTCTACTGGGGCCAACGTCCTGACTTTC
.	.	TRBV6-5	TRBJ2-5	CASSPQEAFQETQYF	TGTGCCAGCAGTCCGCAAGAAGCGTTCCAAGAGACCCAGTACTTC
.	.	TRBV7-9	TRBJ1-2	CASSPWRGAGYGYTF	TGTGCCAGCAGCCCTTGGCGGGGCGCGGGCTATGGCTACACCTTC
.	.	TRBV18	TRBJ2-7	CASSPDQYEQYF	TGTGCCAGCTCACCGGATCAATACGAGCAGTACTTC
.	TRBD1	TRBV2	TRBJ1-2	CASGTGGNYGYTF	TGTGCCAGCGGGACAGGGGGCAACTATGGCTACACCTTC
.	.	TRBV29-1	TRBJ2-7	CSVVVGGSYEQYF	TGCAGCGTTGTCGTTGGGGGTTCCTACGAGCAGTACTTC
.	.	TRBV5-1	TRBJ1-6	CASSLEGFTLHF	TGCGCCAGCAGCTTGGAAGGGTTCACCCTCCACTTT
.	TRBD1	TRBV7-3	TRBJ2-3	CASARQGGDTQYF	TGTGCCAGCGCTAGACAGGGTGGGGATACGCAGTATTTT
.	TRBD2	TRBV20-1	TRBJ2-1	CSAGLRTSGENEQFF	TGCAGTGCTGGACTTCGGACTAGCGGGGAAAATGAGCAGTTCTTC
once	.	TRBV20-1	TRBJ1-1	CSARDYSRTHTEAFF	TGCAGTGCTAGAGATTATTCCCGAACCCACACTGAAGCTTTCTTT
.	.	TRBV6-1	TRBJ1-2	CASKVGTPGYTF	TGTGCCAGCAAAGTCGGTACCCCGGGCTACACCTTC
.	TRBD2	TRBV20-1	TRBJ2-3	CSAPSPGRGGKDTQYF	TGCAGTGCCCCCTCCCCCGGGCGGGGGGGAAAAGATACGCAGTATTTT
.	.	TRBV12-3/TRBV12-4	TRBJ2-5	CASSLQGQRTQYF	TGTGCCAGCAGTTTGCAGGGGCAACGGACCCAGTACTTC
.	.	TRBV29-1	TRBJ1-4	CSVEVGVSGEKLFF	TGCAGCGTTGAAGTGGGTGTAAGTGGCGAAAAACTGTTTTTT
.	.	TRBV5-6	TRBJ1-5	CASSLADGYQPQHF	TGTGCCAGCAGCTTGGCGGACGGATATCAGCCCCAGCATTTT
once	TRBD2	TRBV9	TRBJ2-5	CASSVIGLAGETQYF	TGTGCCAGCAGCGTCATAGGACTAGCGGGAGAGACCCAGTACTTC
.	TRBD1	TRBV28	TRBJ2-5	CASSARTGLRETQYF	TGTGCCAGCAGTGCTAGGACAGGGCTCAGGGAGACCCAGTACTTC
.	TRBD2	TRBV7-2	TRBJ2-5	CASSSPRGGETQYF	TGTGCCAGCAGCTCACCGCGGGGGGGAGAGACCCAGTACTTC
once	.	TRBV3-1	TRBJ1-2	CASSQDPVGQEGYTF	TGTGCCAGCAGCCAAGATCCGGTGGGGCAGGAGGGCTACACCTTC
.	.	TRBV7-9	TRBJ1-6	CASSLDPLPLHF	TGTGCCAGCAGCTTAGACCCCCTGCCCCTCCACTTT
.	TRBD1	TRBV3-1	TRBJ1-2	CASSRGLDRDGYTF	TGTGCCAGCAGCCGCGGTTTAGACAGGGACGGCTACACCTTC
.	.	TRBV29-1	TRBJ2-7	CSVEGHYEQYF	TGCAGCGTTGAAGGACACTACGAGCAGTACTTC
.	.	TRBV19	TRBJ1-1	CASLQPMNTEAFF	TGTGCCAGCTTACAGCCCATGAACACTGAAGCTTTCTTT
once	TRBD1	TRBV9	TRBJ1-1	CASINRGGTEAFF	TGTGCCAGCATAAACAGGGGCGGCACTGAAGCTTTCTTT
few	TRBD2	TRBV7-2	TRBJ2-1	CASSPGTSAYNEQFF	TGTGCCAGCAGCCCAGGGACTAGCGCTTACAATGAGCAGTTCTTC
.	.	TRBV12-3/TRBV12-4	TRBJ1-1	CASSLGRRVNTEAFF	TGTGCCAGCAGTTTAGGCCGGCGGGTGAACACTGAAGCTTTCTTT
.	.	TRBV24-1	TRBJ1-5	CATSDSGRENQPQHF	TGTGCCACCAGTGACTCAGGACGGGAGAATCAGCCCCAGCATTTT
.	.	TRBV9	TRBJ1-4	CASSARSTNEKLFF	TGTGCCAGCAGCGCCCGATCAACTAATGAAAAACTGTTTTTT
.	.	TRBV20-1	TRBJ2-1	CSARADPGLYEQFF	TGCAGTGCTAGAGCGGATCCGGGACTCTATGAGCAGTTCTTC
.	.	TRBV7-3	TRBJ2-1	CASSLTIGSEQFF	TGTGCCAGCAGCTTAACTATCGGGTCTGAGCAGTTCTTC
.	.	TRBV18	TRBJ2-5	CASSPSGTETQYF	TGTGCCAGCTCACCCTCAGGGACAGAGACCCAGTACTTC
.	TRBD2	TRBV3-1	TRBJ2-3	CASLSTSGDLTDTQYF	TGTGCCAGCTTGTCGACTAGCGGGGACCTCACAGATACGCAGTATTTT
.	.	TRBV27	TRBJ2-5	CASSFVTGPRYF	TGTGCCAGCAGTTTCGTGACCGGGCCTAGGTACTTC
.	.	TRBV28	TRBJ1-2	CASSSTAQAGYTF	TGTGCCAGCAGTTCCACGGCCCAGGCTGGCTACACCTTC
.	.	TRBV28	TRBJ2-6	CASIESSGANVLTF	TGTGCCAGCATCGAGAGCTCTGGGGCCAACGTCCTGACTTTC
.	TRBD2	TRBV24-1	TRBJ2-3	CATRTSGRSDTQYF	TGTGCCACCAGGACTAGCGGGAGGTCTGATACGCAGTATTTT
.	.	TRBV29-1	TRBJ1-5	CSVGSGISQPQHF	TGCAGCGTTGGGTCGGGTATCAGTCAGCCCCAGCATTTT
.	TRBD2	TRBV7-2	TRBJ2-1	CASSLFLAGGSEQFF	TGTGCCAGCAGCTTATTCCTAGCGGGGGGCAGCGAGCAGTTCTTC
.	TRBD1	TRBV5-1	TRBJ1-4	CASSSWGQGHNANEKLFF	TGCGCCAGCAGCTCCTGGGGACAGGGGCATAATGCGAATGAAAAACTGTTTTTT
.	.	TRBV6-2/TRBV6-3	TRBJ2-7	CASSLTGTPYEQYF	TGTGCCAGCAGCCTCACCGGGACTCCGTACGAGCAGTACTTC
.	.	TRBV29-1	TRBJ2-3	CSVEDPLDVQDTQYF	TGCAGCGTTGAAGATCCCCTAGATGTTCAAGATACGCAGTATTTT
.	.	TRBV10-3	TRBJ2-3	CAISGHGTDTQYF	TGTGCCATCAGCGGACATGGCACAGATACGCAGTATTTT
.	.	TRBV7-9	TRBJ1-6	CASSQGLAGNSPLHF	TGTGCCAGCAGCCAGGGCCTCGCTGGGAATTCACCCCTCCACTTT
once	.	TRBV14	TRBJ1-1	CASSQGPSTAFF	TGTGCCAGCAGCCAAGGTCCTTCGACTGCTTTCTTT
.	.	TRBV29-1	TRBJ1-2	CSVEEGANYGYTF	TGCAGCGTTGAGGAAGGGGCTAACTATGGCTACACCTTC